This TCR beta chain originates from a study of blood T cell repertoires in COVID-19. Data came from immunoSEQ multiplex PCR; TCRdb stores just in-frame clones and leaves some out. The table records 470,000 or so clones, 70% to 90% of them present only once. This TCR came from a woman aged 18-29 years with acute COVID-19. The sample taken for sequencing was PBMCs or T cells enriched from blood (not recorded which).

DNA of the CDR3: TGTGCCAGCACAACAGGACAGGGGGATGGTCAGCCCCAGCATTTT. Its translation: CASTTGQGDGQPQHF. This chain links TRBV7-9 with TRBJ1-5; TRBD1 aligns across 10 bases. CDR1 SEHNR and CDR2 FQNEAQ come from the germline V gene (reference sequence). CDR3 length equals 15 residues. With V trimmed by 7 bases and J by 6 bases, 9 bases remained unmatched.